Each of the 25 T cell receptor beta chains below was sequenced from the same sample in a study of regulatory T cells in long-lasting Graves disease. Sequencing libraries for TCR beta were prepared with iRepertoire HTBI primers and Arm-PCR of CDR3 regions. TCRdb reprocessed the multiplex PCR reads with MiXCR, giving one entry per CDR3 protein. Here the sample spans about 420,000 distinct CDR3 sequences, less than 25% being singletons. As to time point: persistent/refractory GD, antithyroid drugs over 5 years with positive TRAb. RNA from PBMCs was the source of the TCR library. Sequencing used peripheral blood mononuclear cells (PBMCs), obtained when the disease was refractory, from a patient treated with antithyroid drugs. These receptors all stem from a female donor with Graves disease.

This clonotype was detected many times. This chain connects TRBV12-3 or TRBV12-4 to TRBJ1-4, with a weak D call TRBD1 (5 bases). This CDR3 is built from 16 residues. Deletions cut 3 bases from V and 2 bases from J, with 13 bases between. As DNA, the CDR3 is TGTGCCAGCAGTTTTGGGATTTCAGGGACTAATGAAAAACTGTTTTTT. Amino acid sequence: CASSFGISGTNEKLFF.

This chain links TRBV18 with TRBJ1-4, with D possibly TRBD1 on 5 matching bases. The germline gives CDR1 KGHSH, CDR2 LQKENI. Trimming removed 3 bases from V and 7 bases from J, with 12 bases in between. The CDR3 totals 14 residues. The CDR3 reads CASSPLGGTEKLFF. CDR3 DNA: TGTGCCAGCTCACCTCTGGGGGGAACTGAAAAACTGTTTTTT.

This clonotype was recorded a few times. The chain combines TRBV7-2 with TRBJ2-7; 8 bases agree with TRBD1. V gave up 3 bases and J gave up 3 bases; unmatched junction bases: 4. The CDR3 consists of 14 residues. In germline, CDR1 is SGHTA, CDR2 FQGNSA. Here the CDR3 DNA reads TGTGCCAGCAGCTTTACAGGGGGAAACTACGAGCAGTACTTC. As protein: CASSFTGGNYEQYF.

This clonotype occurred many times. The rearrangement links TRBV28 to TRBJ2-7, with TRBD2 identical over 9 bases. Trimming removed 4 bases from V and 2 bases from J; junction bases left unmatched: 6. Germline loops: CDR1 MDHEN, CDR2 SYDVKM. This CDR3 has 15 amino acids. The CDR3 DNA reads TGTGCCAGCAGTTCTGCCGGGACTAGCACCTACGAGCAGTACTTC. Translation gives CASSSAGTSTYEQYF.

Only a few counts were recorded for this clonotype. V is TRBV5-4 and J is TRBJ1-6; D remains unclear. The CDR3 has 12 amino acids. The germline CDR1 and CDR2 sequences are SGHNT and YYREEE (reference sequence). V was pared by 4 bases and J by 12 bases, with 11 bases between. The CDR3 is CASSRDGQPLHF. The CDR3, as DNA: TGTGCCAGCAGCCGAGACGGGCAACCCCTCCACTTT.

The V call is TRBV10-3, the J call TRBJ2-3; tentative D call: TRBD1 (6 bases). CDR1 and CDR2 (germline): ENHRY, SYGVKD. The CDR3 is 12 residues long. With 2 bases removed from V and 7 bases from J, the gap between germline ends came to 7 bases. CDR3 amino acids: CAISEGGNTQYF. In nucleotides, the CDR3 is TGTGCCATCAGTGAGGGGGGCAATACGCAGTATTTT.

V gene TRBV9 combines with J gene TRBJ1-1; 7 nucleotides align to TRBD1. Trimming took 3 bases from V and 4 from J; bases not matched to a gene: 9. This CDR3 is 15 amino acids long. Germline values: CDR1 SGDLS, CDR2 YYNGEE. CDR3 residues: CASSAQPGGSTEAFF. The CDR3 bases are TGTGCCAGCAGCGCACAACCAGGGGGGAGCACTGAAGCTTTCTTT. The full variable domain, in which reference TRBV9 and TRBJ1-1 provide the parts outside the CDR3, is DSGVTQTPKHLITATGQRVTLRCSPRSGDLSVYWYQQSLDQGLQFLIQYYNGEERAKGNILERFSAQQFPDLHSELNLSSLELGDSALYFCASSAQPGGSTEAFFGQGTRLTVV.

A few counts support this clonotype. The chain employs TRBV4-3 and TRBJ2-5, with 8 bases identical to TRBD2. There are 14 residues in the CDR3. J gave up 4 bases and V 2 bases, and 3 bases lay outside the gene matches. Germline CDR1 and CDR2: LGHNA and YSLEER. CDR3 bases: TGCGCCAGCAGCCAATTCCGGGAGGGAGAGACCCAGTACTTC. This translates into CASSQFREGETQYF.

This clonotype has at least ten counts. One end of the junction does not line up with germline, which may come from a read error. V and J are TRBV12-3 or TRBV12-4 and TRBJ2-7; D remains unclear. CDR3 length: 11 residues. The CDR3 spells CASSSEYEQYF. CDR3 DNA: TGCGCCAGCAGCTCCGAGTACGAGCAGTACTTC.

To note about this clonotype: A much larger clonotype is one base distant, so this may be a read error. The chain uses TRBV19 and TRBJ1-5; D gene ambiguous. Germline V gene sequence: CDR1 LNHDA, CDR2 SQIVND (reference sequence). This CDR3 comprises 15 residues. CDR3 nucleotides: TGTGCCAGTGTTTTTTCCGAAGCCCTTAATCAGCTCCAGCATTTT. Its translation is CASVFSEALNQLQHF.

Many counts were recorded for this clonotype. The rearrangement joins TRBV6-1 to TRBJ2-5, with a weak D call TRBD1 (5 bases). CDR1 and CDR2 from the germline V gene are MNHNS and SASEGT. V gave up 5 bases and J gave up 2 bases, with 24 bases separating them. The CDR3 spans 18 residues. This CDR3 is CASSHPRPRQRLQETQYF. CDR3 sequence (DNA): TGTGCCAGCAGTCACCCGAGACCCCGACAGCGCCTACAAGAGACCCAGTACTTC.

This clonotype was detected a few times. The J gene is TRBJ2-2, the V gene TRBV5-1; D not certain. Trimming cost V 1 base and J 4 bases, with 8 bases left between them. This CDR3 region has 14 residues. Per the germline V gene, CDR1 is SGHRS and CDR2 is YFSETQ. The chain's CDR3 is CASSLSQVTGELFF. The CDR3 DNA is TGCGCCAGCAGCTTGAGCCAGGTCACCGGGGAGCTGTTTTTT.

V is TRBV14 and J is TRBJ1-1; D is unclear. This CDR3 contains 14 residues. Germline CDR1 is SGHDN and CDR2 is FVKESK. Trimming stripped 0 bases from V and 6 bases from J, with 11 bases between. The CDR3 DNA reads as TGTGCCAGCAGCCAAGAGGTGTACGGGTCTGAAGCTTTCTTT. It translates to CASSQEVYGSEAFF.

The rearrangement joins TRBV29-1 to TRBJ2-7; 9 bases align to TRBD1. CDR1 is SQVTM, CDR2 ANQGSEA, per germline. The CDR3 contains 12 residues. The trim removed 7 bases at V and 6 bases at J, leaving 7 bases unmatched. The CDR3 sequence is CSALDRGVEQYF. The DNA of the CDR3 is TGCAGCGCCCTTGACAGGGGGGTCGAGCAGTACTTC.

The chain combines TRBV30 with TRBJ2-1, with 10 positions matching TRBD2. The V gene end was trimmed by 2 bases and the J gene end by 9 bases; junction bases not matched to a gene: 7. Germline V gene data show CDR1 as GTSNPN and CDR2 as SVGIG (reference sequence). The CDR3 consists of 14 residues. The CDR3 sequence is CAWSTGLADSEQFF. CDR3 nucleotides: TGTGCCTGGAGTACTGGACTAGCGGATAGTGAGCAGTTCTTC. Using reference TRBV30 and TRBJ2-1 for the parts outside the CDR3, the full variable domain is SQTIHQWPATLVQPVGSPLSLECTVEGTSNPNLYWYRQAAGRGLQLLFYSVGIGQISSEVPQNLSASRPQDRQFILSSKKLLLSDSGFYLCAWSTGLADSEQFFGPGTRLTVL.

The chain has TRBV6-1 and TRBJ1-3, with D unclear. CDR3 length: 15 amino acids. V gave up 2 bases and J gave up 2 bases, with 10 bases separating them. The germline V gene has CDR1 MNHNS and CDR2 SASEGT. For the CDR3, the DNA is TGTGCCAGCAGTGAACGGGCGAGTACTGGAAACACCATATATTTT. Protein product: CASSERASTGNTIYF.

The rearrangement links TRBV20-1 to TRBJ2-3; no clear D gene. Germline V gene data show CDR1 as DFQATT and CDR2 as SNEGSKA (reference sequence). V was shortened by 6 bases and J by 6 bases, with 10 bases between the two germline ends. The CDR3 runs to 11 residues. The CDR3 DNA reads as TGCAGTGCCCGTCCCCAGGATACGCAGTATTTT. It encodes CSARPQDTQYF.

The chain has TRBV28 and TRBJ2-6; 7 bases match TRBD1. Losses at the gene ends were 5 bases for V and 2 bases for J; bases not matched to a gene: 12. The length of the CDR3 is 18 residues. Germline V gives CDR1 MDHEN, CDR2 SYDVKM. The DNA for the CDR3 is TGTGCCAGCAGTGCTTTGGGACAGAGTCCGACTGGGGCCAACGTCCTGACTTTC. Protein product: CASSALGQSPTGANVLTF.

This clonotype was recorded once. The chain combines TRBV10-3 with TRBJ2-5; possible D gene TRBD2, 6 bases. With 10 bases removed from V and 5 bases from J, the gap between germline ends came to 17 bases. The CDR3 sequence is 13 residues long. Germline V CDR1 and CDR2: ENHRY, SYGVKD. The CDR3 is CATQTPRGETQYF. The CDR3 nucleotides are TGTGCCACCCAGACGCCTCGGGGGGAGACCCAGTACTTC.

The chain carries TRBV29-1 and TRBJ1-2; TRBD1 agrees at 11 bases. Unmatched junction bases numbered 13, after V lost 0 bases and J lost 7 bases. CDR1 is SQVTM, CDR2 ANQGSEA, per germline. This CDR3 spans 17 amino acids. The CDR3 coding sequence is TGCAGCGTTGAAGATCTTCAGGGGACAGGGGGAAAGAGTGGCTACACCTTC. This encodes CSVEDLQGTGGKSGYTF.

V is TRBV5-1 and J is TRBJ1-5, with no clear D. CDR3 length: 14 amino acids. The V gene's germline CDR1 is SGHRS and CDR2 YFSETQ. Deletions cut 0 bases from V and 4 bases from J, with 8 bases between. CDR3 loop: CASSLGDQNQPQHF. The CDR3 DNA reads as TGCGCCAGCAGCTTGGGAGACCAAAATCAGCCCCAGCATTTT.

A note on this clonotype: A single base separates this from a much larger clone, so it may be a read error. As the CDR3 is not closed by the conserved phenylalanine or tryptophan, this likely results from a read error. The chain combines TRBV20-1 with TRBJ1-1, with D tentatively TRBD1 (5 bases). The CDR3 totals 14 residues. Germline assignment: CDR1 DFQATT and CDR2 SNEGSKA (reference sequence). Trimming removed 4 bases from V and 2 bases from J, with 14 bases in between. The CDR3 coding sequence is TGCAGTGCTAAGATGAGAGGGGATAACACTGAAGCTTTCCTT. Translated, it gives CSAKMRGDNTEAFL.

This clonotype was detected ten times or more. The J gene is TRBJ1-5, the V gene TRBV28; 7 nucleotides agree with TRBD1. The CDR3 has 16 amino acids. The trim removed 7 bases at V and 0 bases at J, leaving 9 bases unmatched. Germline-derived CDR1 and CDR2 are MDHEN and SYDVKM. This CDR3 reads CASIPPRGGSNQPQHF. The CDR3 DNA is TGTGCCAGCATACCCCCCAGGGGGGGTAGCAATCAGCCCCAGCATTTT.

This clonotype came up a few times. V is TRBV4-1 and J is TRBJ1-1; 7 bases line up with TRBD1. The CDR3 is 15 amino acids. CDR1 and CDR2 (germline): MGHRA, YSYEKL. V shed 3 bases and J 1 base; nucleotides not matched to a gene: 5. The CDR3 sequence: CASSHTGQKNTEAFF. DNA of the CDR3: TGCGCCAGCAGCCATACGGGACAGAAGAACACTGAAGCTTTCTTT.

The table lists this clonotype with many counts. The V call is TRBV28, the J call TRBJ2-1; 8 positions match TRBD2. The CDR3 is 14 residues long. Germline V gene data show CDR1 as MDHEN and CDR2 as SYDVKM. V lost 6 bases and J lost 4; bases outside the gene matches: 5. The CDR3, as DNA: TGTGCCAGCAGGGGACTAGGAGGTTACAATGAGCAGTTCTTC. It yields the protein CASRGLGGYNEQFF.